This TCR beta chain was sequenced in a study of Ad26.COV2.S vaccination and SARS-CoV-2 variants. V dropped 1 base and J dropped 0 bases, with 12 bases sitting between them. The CDR3 runs to 17 residues. From germline, CDR1 is SGHVS and CDR2 FNYEAQ. Only a few counts were recorded for this clone. This table comes from immunoSEQ multiplex PCR, and its TCRdb copy is limited to in-frame clones, with some not included. The sample yields around 170,000 clones, around 88% seen once. The J gene is TRBJ2-2, the V gene TRBV7-6, with D perhaps given as TRBD1 or TRBD2 (6 bases each). The sample here was peripheral blood, taken after recovery from COVID-19. This clonotype originated in a human donor who had recovered from COVID-19. The CDR3 is CASSLEPGAPNTGELFF. The CDR3 DNA reads as TGTGCCAGCAGCTTAGAGCCGGGGGCGCCGAACACCGGGGAGCTGTTTTTT.